This T cell receptor beta chain was recorded in a study of T-cell memory formation after mild COVID-19. Germline V gene sequence: CDR1 SGHRS, CDR2 YFSETQ. The CDR3 length is 13 residues. The V end was cut by 7 bases, the J end by 0 bases, with 10 bases between. With regard to this clonotype: As yet, its antigen is unknown.

Points from the study as a whole: Confirmation of SARS-CoV-2 specificity was lacking for second-wave clones peaking day 37. Some clones that responded were present in memory (sampled pre-infection), which suggests cross-reactive memory joined. Day 15 to 85 contractors were CD4/CD8 balanced; later expanders leaned CD4+.

Each CDR3 protein gets one entry after TCRdb re-called the 5' RACE reads with MiXCR. The sample carries roughly 130,000 distinct CDR3 sequences, about 6.5% recorded once. The receptor's source is an adult woman who had mild COVID-19 (a few samples of this study predate the infection). Cell type and time point are not known. The chain is built from TRBV5-1 and TRBJ1-1; D remains unclear. Sequenced input: PBMCs or a T cell subset sorted from them (not recorded which). Here the CDR3 DNA reads TGCGCCAGCGGCTGGGAAGTGAACACTGAAGCTTTCTTT. Amino acid sequence: CASGWEVNTEAFF.